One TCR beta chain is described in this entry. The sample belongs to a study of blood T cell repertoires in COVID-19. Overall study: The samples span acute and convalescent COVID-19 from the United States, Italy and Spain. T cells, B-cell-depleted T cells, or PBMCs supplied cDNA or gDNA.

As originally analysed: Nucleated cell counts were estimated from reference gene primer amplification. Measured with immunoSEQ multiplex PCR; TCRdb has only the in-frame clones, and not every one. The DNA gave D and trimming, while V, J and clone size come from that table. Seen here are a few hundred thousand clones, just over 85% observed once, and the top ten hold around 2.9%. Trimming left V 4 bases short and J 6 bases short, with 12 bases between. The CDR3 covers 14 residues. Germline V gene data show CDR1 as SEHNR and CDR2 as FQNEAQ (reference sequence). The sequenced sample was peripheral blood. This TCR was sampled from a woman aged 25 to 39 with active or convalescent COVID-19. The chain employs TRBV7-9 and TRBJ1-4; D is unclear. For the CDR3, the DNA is TGTGCCAGCAGCTACCAGACGGAGCATGAAAAACTGTTTTTT. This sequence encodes CASSYQTEHEKLFF.